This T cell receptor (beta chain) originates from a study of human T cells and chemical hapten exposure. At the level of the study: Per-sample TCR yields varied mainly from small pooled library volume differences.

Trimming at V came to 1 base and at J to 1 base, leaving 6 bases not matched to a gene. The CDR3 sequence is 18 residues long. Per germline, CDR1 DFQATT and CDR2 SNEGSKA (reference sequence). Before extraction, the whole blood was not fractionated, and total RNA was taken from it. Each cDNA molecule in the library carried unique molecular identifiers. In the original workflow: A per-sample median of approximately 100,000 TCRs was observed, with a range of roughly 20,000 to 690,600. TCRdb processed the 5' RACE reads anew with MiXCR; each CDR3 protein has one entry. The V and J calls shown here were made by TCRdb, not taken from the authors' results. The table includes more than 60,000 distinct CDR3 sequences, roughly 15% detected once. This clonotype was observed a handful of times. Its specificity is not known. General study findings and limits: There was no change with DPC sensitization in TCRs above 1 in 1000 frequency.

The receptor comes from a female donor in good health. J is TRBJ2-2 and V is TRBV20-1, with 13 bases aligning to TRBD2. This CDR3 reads CSARASGLAGRNTGELFF. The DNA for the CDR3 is TGCAGTGCTAGAGCCTCGGGACTAGCGGGAAGGAACACCGGGGAGCTGTTTTTT.